This T cell receptor beta chain is drawn from a study of regulatory T cells in long-lasting Graves disease (TCRdb year 2021). For the wider study: Antithyroid drugs had been taken for less than 3 months by newly diagnosed Graves' disease patients. The study was conducted in China and was registered as a clinical trial. A total of some 33 samples were covered by TCR sequencing, comprising 13 persistent and approximately 20 newly diagnosed Graves' disease patients. Patients with persistent Graves' disease were compared with patients with newly diagnosed Graves' disease using TCR sequencing and RNA sequencing of peripheral blood. Here is what the overall study found, with its caveats: Patients with persistent disease shared more public clonotypes (about 2,700) than newly diagnosed patients did (966). Sequencing and analysis were limited to the TCR beta chain. The authors noted that the small sample size was a limitation that may lower accuracy. Because the primary lesion, thyroid tissue, could not be accessed, the study looked at peripheral blood alone. Persistent Graves' disease patients showed lower TCR Shannon entropy and fewer highly expanded clones than newly diagnosed patients, suggesting clonal expansion.

The time point label, read with the paper, signifies: newly diagnosed GD, antithyroid drugs for less than 3 months. For both TCR sequencing and RNA sequencing, RNA was extracted from PBMCs using TRIzol. The diagnosis of Graves' disease was made according to American Thyroid Association guidelines. Patients for the study were recruited at an endocrinology department in Xi'an, China. From each patient, 8 to 10 milliliters of peripheral blood was collected into an EDTA anticoagulant tube. Ficoll Paque Plus density gradient separation was used to isolate PBMCs, and no further T cell sorting was done. An Agilent 2100 Bioanalyzer and agarose gel were used to check RNA quality, and a NanoDrop 2000 was used to measure RNA concentration. The receptor library was made with multiplex PCR. Sequenced using an Illumina HiSeq 4000. CDR3 regions were amplified by Arm-PCR with iRepertoire HTBI primers to construct TCR beta libraries. PCR products were gel purified before sequencing. On the authors' methods: Gene usage analysis of CDR3 amino acid clonotypes relied on the approximately 62 TRBV and 13 to 15 TRBJ segments identified across samples. Filtered high-quality paired reads were merged into contigs using COPE and FqMerger. BLAST was used to align contigs to IMGT TRBV, TRBD and TRBJ reference genes, with CDR3 defined following IMGT. Highly expanded clones were defined as clonotypes with a frequency above 0.1%. Shannon entropy was used to measure repertoire diversity, and the Gini coefficient was used to measure V-J evenness. Clonotypes shared by more than one individual were considered public. Starting from the raw public reads, TCRdb applied fastp trimming at Q25, assembled clones with MiXCR and retained in-frame beta chains. Identical CDR3 protein sequences are pooled into one entry, listed with their most common genes and DNA. The V and J calls were determined by TCRdb, not by the authors. The sample records roughly 560,000 distinct CDR3 sequences, around 13% of which are singletons. The ten largest clones take up over 7% of the sample.

This clonotype was seen once. This receptor's antigen is unknown. Per-base qualities were not stored, and no clone one base away is much larger. One read gives only weak evidence. The sample was also linked to a second study, of T cells in Graves' hyperthyroidism and ophthalmopathy. As noted in the second study: Graves' hyperthyroidism was defined as stable when no progression to ophthalmopathy occurred over 18 months of follow-up. The hyperthyroidism patients were between 18 and 65 years old and newly diagnosed, with a disease duration of less than 2 months. Patients with uncontrolled infections, other autoimmune diseases, pregnancy or lactation were excluded. Diagnoses were established on the basis of clinical symptoms, serum thyroxine and TRAb, thyroid ultrasound, and orbital computed tomography. The first round of RT-PCR for the TCR CDR3 was performed with the HTBI primer set and the Qiagen OneStep RT-PCR kit. Most expanded thyroid clonotypes (frequency above 0.001) were also detected in blood, a finding suggesting that blood repertoires may reflect thyroid immune responses. Ophthalmopathy was separated from stable hyperthyroidism by a 13 V-J signature model, with about 86% sensitivity and approximately 81% specificity obtained in cross-validation and 80%/75% obtained in testing. In validation, progression to ophthalmopathy was predicted by the model with roughly 71% sensitivity and just over 72% specificity, a median of approximately 6.5 months before onset. TCR V-J signatures able to tell the groups apart were searched for in a discovery cohort of 100 patients, of whom over 40 had Graves' ophthalmopathy and 55 to 60 had stable Graves' hyperthyroidism. Whether ophthalmopathy could be predicted prospectively was tested in an independent validation cohort made up of 18 to 20 hyperthyroidism patients plus 17 patients who later progressed to ophthalmopathy. The 95 to 100 discovery patients were randomly divided into training and test sets at a 7:3 ratio. The study also compared thyroid tissue and blood T-cell repertoires from about six Graves' hyperthyroidism patients. Following sampling, methimazole starting at 30 mg daily was given to hyperthyroidism patients, and high-dose intravenous methylprednisolone was given to ophthalmopathy patients. The libraries were constructed in a second round of multiplex PCR and then size-selected and purified. The libraries were sequenced on an Illumina HiSeq2000 using paired-end 100 bp reads. SOAPnuke was used to process the raw data, removing reads that contained adapters or uncalled bases, had a mean Phred below 15, or lacked an exact match to the constant primer or identifier. High-quality paired reads were merged using COPE v1.2.5, and each unique nucleotide sequence was defined as a clonotype. MiTCR v1.1 was used to align the clonotypes against IMGT TRBV, TRBD and TRBJ reference segments. Only V-J combinations with frequency above 0.0001, covering 99.2% of repertoires, were analysed. The TCS score was defined as F50 (clonal expansion) divided by E x V (chaos), with BLOSUM62-based TCRdist calculated between CDR3 peptides within each V-J. Welch's t-statistics and random forest reduced roughly 530 V-J features to roughly 13, which were used in a naive Bayes classifier (R e1071). Sample size was not statistically predetermined, and blinding of investigators to group allocation was not performed. The paper describes TCR Vbeta CDR3 sequencing of around 130 peripheral blood samples, made up of 43 ophthalmopathy patients, around 73 hyperthyroidism patients and some 17 progressor patients.

The input for sequencing was peripheral blood mononuclear cells (PBMCs), taken at new diagnosis, from a patient treated with antithyroid drugs. The TCR originated in a woman aged 25 to 45 with Graves disease. Donor details come from another sample of the same person, matched by shared clones.

The CDR3 here reads CASSQFETTNEKLFF. The nucleotide sequence reads TGTGCCAGCAGCCAATTTGAGACGACTAATGAAAAACTGTTTTTT. The chain uses TRBV7-8 and TRBJ1-4, with no reliable assignment of the D segment. The CDR3 spans 15 residues, from the cysteine through the phenylalanine. The kept DNA is CDR3 alone, 45 bases in frame from the first base. CDR1 and CDR2 are drawn from the germline V gene: SGHVS, FQNEAQ. V is shortened by 5 bases, J by 2 bases, and the region joining them spans 12 bases.